The source of this T cell receptor beta chain is a study of cytomegalovirus exposure and HLA in healthy donors. Broader study findings: Being productive about 90% or about 30% of the time was typical of most TCR beta V segments in an earlier analysis. Most likely, a cluster of highly shared sequence variants arose as a sequencing artifact.

This clone was recorded a few times. Antigen specificity is unknown. Germline V gene lookup returns CDR1 SGHTA and CDR2 FQGNSA. V lost 2 bases to trimming and J lost 2 bases; unmatched junction nucleotides: 6. CDR3 size: 15 residues. In the PCR, 60 Vbeta and 13 Jbeta primers were used. Method: immunoSEQ multiplex PCR; TCRdb's copy keeps in-frame clones and lacks some. The data contain 150,000 to 250,000 clones, 82% of them seen just once; the ten biggest clones take up approximately 6.5%. This sequence was found in a woman aged 45-59 years in good health and CMV-seropositive. Material: PBMCs. The chain couples TRBV7-2 to TRBJ2-7, with 7 bases matching TRBD1. CDR3 protein: CASSLSLQGAYEQYF. The CDR3 DNA reads TGTGCCAGCAGCTTATCTCTGCAGGGGGCCTACGAGCAGTACTTC.